This T cell receptor beta chain was captured in a study of response to subunit inactivated influenza vaccine. General study results and limits: Authors suggested that a seasonal influenza vaccination recruits few new T cells each time.

With respect to this clonotype: What it binds is not known.

Via MiXCR, TCRdb re-called the RT-PCR reads, giving one row per CDR3 protein. In the table there are fewer than 550,000 distinct CDR3 sequences, around 25% of which are singletons. This receptor was identified in a man aged 50-59 years who received an inactivated influenza vaccine. The specimen was CD4+ T cells sorted from PBMCs, collected 5 days after vaccination.

The CDR3 DNA sequence: TGTGCCAGCAGTTCCTTCAAGACGACTGAAGCTTTCTTT. This translates into CASSSFKTTEAFF. The J gene is TRBJ1-1, the V gene TRBV6-5; D remains unclear. The germline gives CDR1 MNHEY, CDR2 SVGAGI. Trimming took 4 bases from V and 5 from J, leaving 11 bases between them. This CDR3 contains 13 residues.